The 24 T cell receptor beta chains listed next were all sequenced from one sample in a study of T cell responses to AZD1222 COVID-19 vaccine. Repertoires were generated with immunoSEQ multiplex PCR, while TCRdb's copy carries only in-frame clones and drops some. The profile shows about 150,000 clones, roughly nine tenths of them singletons. The specimen was peripheral blood, collected 28 days after the second AZD1222 dose. The receptor set was obtained from an adult who received the AZD1222 COVID-19 vaccine.

V is TRBV4-2 and J is TRBJ2-7; no clear D gene. The V gene lost 0 bases and the J gene lost 2 bases, with 5 bases spanning the gap. The CDR3 has 13 amino acids. From germline, CDR1 is LGHNA and CDR2 YNFKEQ. The CDR3 coding sequence is TGTGCCAGCAGCCAAGATAGGACCTACGAGCAGTACTTC. Protein: CASSQDRTYEQYF.

V is TRBV7-9 and J is TRBJ2-1, with 7 bases identical to TRBD2. Germline CDR1 SEHNR, CDR2 FQNEAQ (reference sequence). V dropped 5 bases and J dropped 6; count of bases not matched to a gene: 13. The CDR3 extends over 16 amino acids. For the CDR3, the DNA is TGTGCCAGCAGCCCTCGGGGGAACCCGGGAGGCAATGAGCAGTTCTTC. Its translation: CASSPRGNPGGNEQFF.

This clone was detected once. The J gene is TRBJ1-6, the V gene TRBV3-1 (or the pseudogene TRBV3-2), with a weak D call TRBD1 (6 bases). The germline CDR1 and CDR2 sequences are LGHDT and YNNKEL (reference sequence). The ends were cut back, 0 bases at V and 10 bases at J, with 22 bases in the middle. The CDR3 extends over 18 amino acids. The CDR3 region has the DNA TGTGCCAGCAGCCAAGATCCCTGGACATCAGGGGTCGGGTCACCCCTCCACTTT. Its protein product is CASSQDPWTSGVGSPLHF.

The chain combines TRBV12-3 or TRBV12-4 with TRBJ1-4; possible D gene TRBD1, 6 bases. The CDR3 totals 13 residues. The V end lost 3 bases, the J end lost 6 bases, and 8 bases lay between the germline ends. The CDR3 protein is CASSFRGDEKLFF. The CDR3 bases are TGTGCCAGCAGTTTTAGGGGGGATGAAAAACTGTTTTTT.

The chain is built from TRBV9 and TRBJ1-2; D might be TRBD1 (6 bases). V was cut by 6 bases and J by 4 bases, with 16 bases left in between. The CDR3 is 14 residues long. Germline V gene sequence: CDR1 SGDLS, CDR2 YYNGEE. In DNA, the CDR3 is TGTGCCAGCACCTTAGGGGGGAGCACCTATGGCTACACCTTC. Protein product: CASTLGGSTYGYTF.

Comments on this clone: This same CDR3 is encoded by further DNA sequences in the sample. The chain's CDR3 is CASSPNQPQHF. CDR3 DNA: TGTGCCAGCAGTCCGAATCAGCCCCAGCATTTT. The chain uses TRBV12-3 or TRBV12-4 and TRBJ1-5; D uncertain. This CDR3 spans 11 amino acids. V shed 5 bases and J shed 4 bases, with 3 bases lying between them.

The chain joins TRBV3-1 (or the pseudogene TRBV3-2) to TRBJ2-3; D gene unclear. The germline gives CDR1 LGHDT, CDR2 YNNKEL (reference sequence). Trimming cost V 1 base and J 2 bases, with 10 bases left between them. The CDR3 consists of 15 residues. The CDR3: CASSQGSWVTDTQYF. The CDR3 region has the DNA TGTGCCAGCAGCCAAGGGAGTTGGGTCACAGATACGCAGTATTTT.

The V call is TRBV5-1, the J call TRBJ1-1, with D possibly being TRBD1 (6 bases). Trimming removed 0 bases from V and 3 bases from J, with 18 bases in between. The V gene's germline CDR1 is SGHRS and CDR2 YFSETQ. There are 17 residues in the CDR3. In nucleotides, the CDR3 is TGCGCCAGCAGCTTGGCCGTGGGGTTTAGGGGGGACACTGAAGCTTTCTTT. Translating gives CASSLAVGFRGDTEAFF.

The chain recombines TRBV29-1 with TRBJ1-1; weak D call: TRBD1 (5 bases). The CDR3 sequence is 16 residues long. V was trimmed by 5 bases and J by 6 bases, leaving 25 bases between them. Germline CDR1 SQVTM, CDR2 ANQGSEA. The CDR3 region has the DNA TGCAGCGTTAGCGAGAGATCCGGGGCCGATGGGGCTGAAGCTTTCTTT. It specifies CSVSERSGADGAEAFF. The complete variable domain, with remaining parts taken from reference TRBV29-1 and TRBJ1-1, reads SAVISQKPSRDICQRGTSLTIQCQVDSQVTMMFWYRQQPGQSLTLIATANQGSEATYESGFVIDKFPISRPNLTFSTLTVSNMSPEDSSIYLCSVSERSGADGAEAFFGQGTRLTVV.

This clone is a singleton in its sample. V and J are TRBV28 and TRBJ1-1, with 8 positions matching TRBD1. Trimming took 3 bases from V and 5 from J; bases not matched to a gene: 11. Germline loops: CDR1 MDHEN, CDR2 SYDVKM. The CDR3 loop spans 16 amino acids. The CDR3 bases are TGTGCCAGCAGTTTCCCCCGGACAGGGTGGAGAACTGAAGCTTTCTTT. Its translation: CASSFPRTGWRTEAFF.

V gene TRBV5-4 combines with J gene TRBJ1-1; 7 bases agree with TRBD1. V lost 1 base, J lost 1 base, and 13 bases stayed unmatched. CDR3 length: 18 residues. CDR1 and CDR2 (germline): SGHNT, YYREEE (reference sequence). CDR3 protein: CASSLWAGQIYTNTEAFF. The CDR3 DNA is TGTGCCAGCAGCTTGTGGGCGGGACAGATCTACACGAACACTGAAGCTTTCTTT.

This clone has a handful of counts. The chain combines TRBV6-6 with TRBJ2-4; 7 bases are a match to TRBD1. V shed 6 bases and J 0 bases; nucleotides not matched to a gene: 8. The germline gives CDR1 MNHNY, CDR2 SVGAGI (reference sequence). The CDR3 is 16 amino acids. The CDR3, as DNA: TGTGCCAGCAGCCCGGACAGGAGCGTAGCCAAAAACATTCAGTACTTC. Amino acid sequence: CASSPDRSVAKNIQYF.

This clone was detected a few times. V gene TRBV5-5 combines with J gene TRBJ2-7; D may be TRBD2 (6 bases). This CDR3 has 15 residues. With 4 bases removed from V and 6 bases from J, the gap between germline ends came to 20 bases. CDR1 is SGHKS, CDR2 YYEKEE, per germline (reference sequence). CDR3 protein: CASSPPDGGLAEQYF. CDR3 DNA: TGTGCCAGCAGCCCTCCGGACGGGGGTTTGGCCGAGCAGTACTTC.

The chain has TRBV9 and TRBJ1-3, with no clear D. This CDR3 region has 16 residues. V dropped 0 bases and J dropped 0 bases, with 10 bases sitting between them. Germline V gene lookup returns CDR1 SGDLS and CDR2 YYNGEE. CDR3 sequence reads: CASSVGSGTSGNTIYF. In DNA form, the CDR3 reads TGTGCCAGCAGCGTAGGATCGGGTACCTCTGGAAACACCATATATTTT.

This chain links TRBV19 with TRBJ2-6; possibly TRBD2 for D (5 bases). Germline V CDR1 and CDR2: LNHDA, SQIVND (reference sequence). Trimming pared 7 bases from V and 0 bases from J, leaving 19 bases between. The CDR3 covers 18 residues. The CDR3 spells CASTTTWDGSSGANVLTF. Written as DNA, the CDR3 is TGTGCCAGTACCACTACCTGGGATGGGAGCTCTGGGGCCAACGTCCTGACTTTC.

V is TRBV21-1 and J is TRBJ1-2. TRBV21-1 is annotated as a pseudogene. The CDR3 is made up of 14 amino acids. In DNA form, the CDR3 reads TGTGCCAGCAGCCCTCCCGGGGGTGCTTATGGCTACACCTTC. Translating it yields CASSPPGGAYGYTF.

The V and J genes are TRBV19 and TRBJ1-2; D gene uncertain. Germline V gene sequence: CDR1 LNHDA, CDR2 SQIVND (reference sequence). Trimming removed 8 bases from V and 4 bases from J, with 8 bases in between. The CDR3 has 11 residues. As DNA, the CDR3 is TGTGCCAGTGGGCAGACCTATGGCTACACCTTC. Translated, it gives CASGQTYGYTF.

The chain is built from TRBV5-1 and TRBJ1-2, with D possibly being TRBD1 (5 bases). Trimming removed 0 bases at V and 6 bases at J, with 18 bases between. The CDR3 extends over 16 amino acids. CDR1 SGHRS and CDR2 YFSETQ come from the germline V gene. The CDR3 region has the DNA TGCGCCAGCAGCTTGGTCGGGTCAGGAGGGGAGCATGGCTACACCTTC. Protein sequence: CASSLVGSGGEHGYTF. The entire variable domain, with the rest obtained from reference TRBV5-1 and TRBJ1-2, is as follows: KAGVTQTPRYLIKTRGQQVTLSCSPISGHRSVSWYQQTPGQGLQFLFEYFSETQRNKGNFPGRFSGRQFSNSRSEMNVSTLELGDSALYLCASSLVGSGGEHGYTFGSGTRLTVV.

The chain has TRBV2 and TRBJ2-5, with D unresolved. The CDR3 has 13 residues. Trimming removed 8 bases from V and 1 base from J, with 11 bases in between. Germline CDR1 reads SNHLY; CDR2 reads FYNNEI. CDR3 DNA: TGTGCCAGCCGGACCGGGCCCCAAGAGACCCAGTACTTC. This encodes CASRTGPQETQYF. The complete variable domain, with remaining parts taken from reference TRBV2 and TRBJ2-5, reads EPEVTQTPSHQVTQMGQEVILRCVPISNHLYFYWYRQILGQKVEFLVSFYNNEISEKSEIFDDQFSVERPDGSNFTLKIRSTKLEDSAMYFCASRTGPQETQYFGPGTRLLVL.

This clone came up once. This chain links TRBV5-1 with TRBJ2-1; TRBD1 might be the D (6 bases). Germline lookup yields CDR1 SGHRS and CDR2 YFSETQ. The CDR3 has 15 residues. V was clipped by 4 bases and J by 5 bases, with 16 bases between them. The CDR3 region has the DNA TGCGCCAGCAGCCCCCGGACAGCTCTCGACAATGAGCAGTTCTTC. It is translated as CASSPRTALDNEQFF.

This chain joins TRBV12-3 or TRBV12-4 and TRBJ1-1; D may be TRBD1 (5 bases). The CDR3 runs 13 residues. V shed 7 bases and J shed 5 bases, with 14 bases lying between them. CDR3 bases: TGTGCCAGCACAAGGGTCCGGGGGACTGAAGCTTTCTTT. It specifies CASTRVRGTEAFF.

V gene TRBV12-3 or TRBV12-4 combines with J gene TRBJ1-1; D is uncertain. The CDR3 sequence is 13 residues long. The V end lost 4 bases, the J end lost 2 bases, and 8 bases lay between the germline ends. The CDR3 protein is CASSSGGNTEAFF. The CDR3 DNA reads TGTGCCAGCAGTTCTGGCGGAAACACTGAAGCTTTCTTT.

The chain has TRBV5-4 and TRBJ2-1, with 15 bases that match TRBD2. After removal of 5 bases from V and 7 bases from J, the junction contained 16 bases not matched to a gene. Germline V gene data show CDR1 as SGHNT and CDR2 as YYREEE (reference sequence). The CDR3 runs 19 residues. For the CDR3, the DNA is TGTGCCAGCAGAGGTTCCCGGACTAGCGGGAGGGCCGGGGGGAATGAGCAGTTCTTC. Its translation is CASRGSRTSGRAGGNEQFF.

Written as DNA, the CDR3 is TGCAGCGTTCCCGACAGGGGTGAGACCCAGTACTTC. It translates to CSVPDRGETQYF. V usage is TRBV29-1 and J usage is TRBJ2-5; 8 nucleotides line up with TRBD1. V gave up 5 bases and J gave up 5 bases; unmatched junction bases: 4. This CDR3 comprises 12 residues. CDR1 is SQVTM, CDR2 ANQGSEA, per germline.